The clone carrying this T cell receptor (beta chain) has only one observation. The CDR3 is made up of 17 amino acids. Produced via immunoSEQ multiplex PCR; TCRdb's table is partial and in-frame only. The table records hundreds of thousands of clones, roughly nine tenths of them present only once. This record belongs to a study of blood T cell repertoires in COVID-19. Study background: The samples span acute and convalescent COVID-19 from the United States, Italy and Spain. In each case, the material was cDNA or gDNA derived from T cells, B-cell-depleted T cells, or PBMCs.

The chain recombines TRBV21-1 with TRBJ2-2; the tabulated D call, TRBD1, remains unverified against the DNA. TRBV21-1 counts as a pseudogene. Sequencing input: peripheral blood. The receptor comes from a woman aged 18-30 years who had recovered from COVID-19. This CDR3 reads CASSKRGDRTPTGELFF. The CDR3 coding sequence is TGTGCCAGCAGCAAAAGGGGAGACAGGACACCCACCGGGGAGCTGTTTTTT.